What follows describes a single TCR beta chain. What this receptor recognizes is not known. Qualities for individual bases were not recorded, and no much larger clone is one base off. These data belong to a study of OX40 agonist ivuxolimab in advanced cancers. Concerning the study at large: Ivuxolimab was an agonistic, fully human IgG2 monoclonal antibody directed against OX40 (CD134), a costimulatory receptor. Intravenous ivuxolimab was administered to patients every 2 weeks at six dose levels: 0.01, 0.1, 0.3, 1.5, 3 and 10 mg/kg. Among the 50 to 55 dose-escalation patients, some 19 had hepatocellular carcinoma, approximately 15 melanoma, 9 renal cell carcinoma and 9 head and neck cancer. In the dose-escalation cohort, 82.7% of patients were male, and the mean age was approximately 55 years, with a range of about 20 to 79. Patients were allowed to have had prior anti-PD-1, anti-PD-L1 or anti-CTLA-4 therapy, and 40% of the dose-escalation patients had been treated with checkpoint inhibitors. Partial responses were achieved by three dose-escalation patients, of whom one had hepatocellular carcinoma and two had cutaneous melanoma. Peripheral TCRbeta sequencing was intended to test whether TCR sequence diversity was altered and clonal T-cell expansion was caused by ivuxolimab. The paper covers the monotherapy dose-escalation part of the phase I ivuxolimab trial, which included N of about 56 patients. Findings and caveats that apply to the study as a whole: After ivuxolimab, more expanded clones were found on average in CD8+ T cells than in CD4+ T cells. Clonal expansion of both CD4+ and CD8+ blood T cells was observed from baseline to week 6 at doses 0.1 to 3.0 mg/kg. Low levels of normalized T-cell clonal expansion were also seen in some nonresponding patients. Antigen specificity was not determined for the clonally expanded peripheral T cells. Partial responders in the 0.1-3.0 mg/kg groups had among the lowest normalized peripheral clonal expansion, especially among CD8+ T cells.

Genomic DNA was extracted from sorted cells for sequencing of the TCRbeta CDR3 region. TCRbeta CDR3 regions were sequenced using the immunoSEQ Assay. TCRdb took over this immuneACCESS table, retaining in-frame rearrangements with V and J assigned. Such tables are incomplete; in checked studies, under half of the missing clones stem from an unresolved V gene, and the remainder is unexplained. This sample holds about 60,000 clones; around 90% were observed only once. In total, the top ten clones hold under 20% of the sample. The trial excluded patients who had a history of autoimmune disease or were on systemic immunosuppression. In every dose cohort, peripheral blood was drawn for TCR sequencing at baseline, cycle 4 day 1, and cycle 7 day 1. Samples were obtained from an open-label, multicenter, first-in-human phase I dose-escalation trial of ivuxolimab. Adults with locally advanced or metastatic melanoma, renal cell carcinoma, hepatocellular carcinoma or head and neck squamous cell carcinoma were enrolled in the trial. CD4+ and CD8+ T cells were sorted separately from peripheral blood before TCR sequencing.

The germline V gene encodes CDR1 SQVTM and CDR2 ANQGSEA. The CDR3 sequence holds 13 residues, the cysteine and phenylalanine included. Of all the DNA, just the CDR3 is kept, 39 bases in frame from base 1. V is shortened by 5 bases, J by 2 bases, and the region joining them spans 12 bases. The receptor comes from an adult with an advanced solid tumor such as melanoma, head and neck, liver or kidney cancer. In this chain, TRBV29-1 is recombined with TRBJ1-1; no D gene call is confident. The source was CD4+ or CD8+ T cells sorted from blood, collected in a trial of the OX40 agonist ivuxolimab. The nucleotides read TGCAGCGTTCGTGACCCGGCCAACACTGAAGCTTTCTTT. Protein translation: CSVRDPANTEAFF.